The clone carrying this T cell receptor beta chain showed up just a few times. Assay used: immunoSEQ multiplex PCR; TCRdb lists only in-frame clones, some missing. The data hold 40,000 to 55,000 clones, with roughly 82% observed a single time. The sample is drawn from a study of OX40 agonist ivuxolimab in advanced cancers. The CDR3 contains 14 residues. The trim removed 6 bases at V and 0 bases at J, leaving 0 bases unmatched. Germline V gene data show CDR1 as SGHVS and CDR2 as FQNEAQ. The V call is TRBV7-8, the J call TRBJ2-1; 9 nucleotides align to TRBD2. The input for sequencing was CD4+ or CD8+ T cells sorted from blood, taken in a trial of the OX40 agonist ivuxolimab. The receptor was derived from an adult with an advanced solid tumor such as melanoma, head and neck, liver or kidney cancer. The CDR3 loop reads CASRAGGSYNEQFF. The CDR3 coding sequence is TGTGCCAGCAGAGCGGGAGGCTCCTACAATGAGCAGTTCTTC.